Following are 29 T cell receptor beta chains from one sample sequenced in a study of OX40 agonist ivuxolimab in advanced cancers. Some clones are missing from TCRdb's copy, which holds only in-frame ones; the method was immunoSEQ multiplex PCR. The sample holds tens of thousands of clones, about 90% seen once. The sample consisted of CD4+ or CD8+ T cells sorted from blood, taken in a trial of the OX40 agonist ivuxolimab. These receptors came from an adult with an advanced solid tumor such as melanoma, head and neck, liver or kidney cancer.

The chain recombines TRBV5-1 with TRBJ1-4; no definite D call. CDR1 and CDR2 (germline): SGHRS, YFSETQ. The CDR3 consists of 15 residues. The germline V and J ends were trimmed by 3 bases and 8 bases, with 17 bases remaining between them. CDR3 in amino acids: CASSSRASPAEKLFF. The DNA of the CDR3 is TGCGCCAGCAGCTCCCGGGCCTCCCCGGCAGAAAAACTGTTTTTT.

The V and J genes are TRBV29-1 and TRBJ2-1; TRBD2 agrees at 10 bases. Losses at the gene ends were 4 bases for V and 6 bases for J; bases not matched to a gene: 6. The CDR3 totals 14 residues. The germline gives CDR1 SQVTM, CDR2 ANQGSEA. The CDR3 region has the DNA TGCAGCGTTGTACCTACTAGCGGGATCAATGAGCAGTTCTTC. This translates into CSVVPTSGINEQFF.

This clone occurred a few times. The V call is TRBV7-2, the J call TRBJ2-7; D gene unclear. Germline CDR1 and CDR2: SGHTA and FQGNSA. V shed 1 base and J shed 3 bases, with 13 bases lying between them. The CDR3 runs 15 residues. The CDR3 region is CASSLGPSDFYEQYF. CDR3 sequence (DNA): TGTGCCAGCAGCTTAGGTCCCAGTGACTTCTACGAGCAGTACTTC.

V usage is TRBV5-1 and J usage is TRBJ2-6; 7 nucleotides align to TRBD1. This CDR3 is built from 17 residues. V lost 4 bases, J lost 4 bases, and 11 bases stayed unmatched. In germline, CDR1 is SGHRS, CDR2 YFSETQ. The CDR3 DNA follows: TGCGCCAGCAGCGGAGCCCCCGACAGGGCAGGGGCCAACGTCCTGACTTTC. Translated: CASSGAPDRAGANVLTF.

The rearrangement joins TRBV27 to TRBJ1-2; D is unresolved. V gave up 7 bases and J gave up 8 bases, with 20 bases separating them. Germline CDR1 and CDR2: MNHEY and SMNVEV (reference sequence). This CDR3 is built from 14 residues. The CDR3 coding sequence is TGTGCCAGCACCCGCCTCGGGAGCGTCATGGGCTACACCTTC. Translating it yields CASTRLGSVMGYTF.

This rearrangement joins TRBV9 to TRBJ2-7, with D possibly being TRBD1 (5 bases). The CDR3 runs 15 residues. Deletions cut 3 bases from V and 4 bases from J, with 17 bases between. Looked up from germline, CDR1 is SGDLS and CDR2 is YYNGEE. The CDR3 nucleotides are TGTGCCAGCAGCGCTGGAGTTGGGGCAGAATACGAGCAGTACTTC. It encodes CASSAGVGAEYEQYF.

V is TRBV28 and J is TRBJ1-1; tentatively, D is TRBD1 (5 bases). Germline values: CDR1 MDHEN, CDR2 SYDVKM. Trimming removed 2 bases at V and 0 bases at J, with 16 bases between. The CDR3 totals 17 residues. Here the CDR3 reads CASSLIGEGTLNTEAFF. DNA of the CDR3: TGTGCCAGCAGTTTAATTGGGGAGGGGACCTTGAACACTGAAGCTTTCTTT.

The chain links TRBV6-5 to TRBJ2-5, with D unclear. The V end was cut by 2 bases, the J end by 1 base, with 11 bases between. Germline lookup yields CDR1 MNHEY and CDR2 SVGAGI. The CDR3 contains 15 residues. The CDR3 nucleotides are TGTGCCAGCAGTTACAGGGCTGTTCCCCAAGAGACCCAGTACTTC. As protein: CASSYRAVPQETQYF.

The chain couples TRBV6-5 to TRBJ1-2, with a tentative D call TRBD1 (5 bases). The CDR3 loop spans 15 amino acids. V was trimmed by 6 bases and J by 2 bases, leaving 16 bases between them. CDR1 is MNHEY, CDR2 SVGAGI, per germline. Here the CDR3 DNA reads TGTGCCAGCAGAAGGGACCTCGATATAAACTATGGCTACACCTTC. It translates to CASRRDLDINYGYTF.

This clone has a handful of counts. The CDR3 DNA follows: TGTGCCAGCAGTTTAGCGGGGGTGGGCGAAAACATTCAGTACTTC. Translating gives CASSLAGVGENIQYF. This rearrangement joins TRBV27 to TRBJ2-4; TRBD2 agrees at 7 bases. Germline V CDR1 and CDR2: MNHEY, SMNVEV (reference sequence). The CDR3 contains 15 residues. V shed 2 bases, J shed 5 bases, and the junction held 6 bases outside the gene matches.

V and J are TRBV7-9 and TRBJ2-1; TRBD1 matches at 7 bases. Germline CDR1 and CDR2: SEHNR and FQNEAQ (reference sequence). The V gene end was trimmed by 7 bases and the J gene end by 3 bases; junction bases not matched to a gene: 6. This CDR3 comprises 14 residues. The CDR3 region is CASIDRVGYNEQFF. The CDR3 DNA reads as TGTGCCAGCATTGACAGGGTCGGCTACAATGAGCAGTTCTTC.

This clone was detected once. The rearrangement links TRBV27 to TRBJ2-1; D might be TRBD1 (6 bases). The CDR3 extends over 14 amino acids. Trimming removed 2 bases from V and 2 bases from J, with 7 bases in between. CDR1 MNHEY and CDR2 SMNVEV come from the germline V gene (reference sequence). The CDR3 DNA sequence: TGTGCCAGCAGTTTAAGGGACACCTACAATGAGCAGTTCTTC. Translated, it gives CASSLRDTYNEQFF.

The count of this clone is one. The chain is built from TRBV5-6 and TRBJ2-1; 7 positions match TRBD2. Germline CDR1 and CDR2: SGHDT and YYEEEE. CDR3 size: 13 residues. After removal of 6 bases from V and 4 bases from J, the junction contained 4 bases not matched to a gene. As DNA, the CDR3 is TGTGCCAGCATGCTAGCGGAATACAATGAGCAGTTCTTC. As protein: CASMLAEYNEQFF.

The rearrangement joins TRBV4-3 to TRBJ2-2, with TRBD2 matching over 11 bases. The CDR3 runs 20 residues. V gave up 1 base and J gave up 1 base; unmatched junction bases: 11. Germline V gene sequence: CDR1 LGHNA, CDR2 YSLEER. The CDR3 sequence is CASSQVVAGGLVWNTGELFF. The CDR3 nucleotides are TGCGCCAGCAGCCAAGTTGTAGCGGGAGGGCTCGTTTGGAACACCGGGGAGCTGTTTTTT.

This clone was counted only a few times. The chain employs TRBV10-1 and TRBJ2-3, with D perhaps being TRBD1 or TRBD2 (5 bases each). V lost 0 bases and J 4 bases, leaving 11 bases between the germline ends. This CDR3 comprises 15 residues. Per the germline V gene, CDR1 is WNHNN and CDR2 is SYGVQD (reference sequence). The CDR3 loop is CASSESGMGADTQYF. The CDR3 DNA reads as TGCGCCAGCAGTGAGTCTGGGATGGGGGCAGATACGCAGTATTTT.

The CDR3 reads CASSQVWSYSGVEFF. DNA for the CDR3: TGTGCCAGCAGCCAAGTTTGGTCCTATAGCGGGGTCGAATTCTTC. The chain carries TRBV4-2 and TRBJ2-1, with 8 bases fitting TRBD2. The trim removed 1 base at V and 16 bases at J, leaving 15 bases unmatched. Germline CDR1 and CDR2: LGHNA and YNFKEQ. CDR3 length: 15 amino acids.

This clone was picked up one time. The CDR3 region is CATQGTNTGELFF. The CDR3 DNA reads TGTGCCACTCAGGGGACGAACACCGGGGAGCTGTTTTTT. The chain uses TRBV27 and TRBJ2-2; D is possibly TRBD1 (6 bases). This CDR3 contains 13 residues. The V gene's germline CDR1 is MNHEY and CDR2 SMNVEV (reference sequence). Trimming left V 10 bases short and J 0 bases short, with 9 bases between.

Here the CDR3 reads CASSLNELGSYNEQFF. The CDR3 DNA reads as TGTGCCAGCAGCTTGAATGAATTAGGGTCCTACAATGAGCAGTTCTTC. The rearrangement links TRBV7-8 to TRBJ2-1, with D unclear. This CDR3 contains 16 residues. CDR1 SGHVS and CDR2 FQNEAQ come from the germline V gene. V was trimmed by 3 bases and J by 1 base, leaving 13 bases between them.

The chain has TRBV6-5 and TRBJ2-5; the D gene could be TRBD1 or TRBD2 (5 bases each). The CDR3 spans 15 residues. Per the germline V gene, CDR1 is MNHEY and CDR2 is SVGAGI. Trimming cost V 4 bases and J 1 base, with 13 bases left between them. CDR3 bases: TGTGCCAGCAGTTTAGGGACCCCTCCCCAAGAGACCCAGTACTTC. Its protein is CASSLGTPPQETQYF.

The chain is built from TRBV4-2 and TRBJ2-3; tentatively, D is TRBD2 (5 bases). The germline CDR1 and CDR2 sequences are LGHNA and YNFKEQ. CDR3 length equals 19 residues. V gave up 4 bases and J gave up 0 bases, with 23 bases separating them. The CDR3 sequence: CASSPPKDQRYPSTDTQYF. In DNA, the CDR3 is TGTGCCAGCAGCCCCCCAAAGGATCAGCGGTACCCAAGCACAGATACGCAGTATTTT.

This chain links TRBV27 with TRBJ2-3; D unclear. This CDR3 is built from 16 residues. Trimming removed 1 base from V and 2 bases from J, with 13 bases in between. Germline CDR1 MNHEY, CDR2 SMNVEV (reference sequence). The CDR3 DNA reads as TGTGCCAGCAGTTTATTGGAGCGACTGACCACAGATACGCAGTATTTT. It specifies CASSLLERLTTDTQYF.

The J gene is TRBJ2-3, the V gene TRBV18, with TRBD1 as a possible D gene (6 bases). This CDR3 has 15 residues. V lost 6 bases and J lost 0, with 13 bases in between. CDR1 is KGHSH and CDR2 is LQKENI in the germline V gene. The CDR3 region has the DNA TGTGCCAGCTCCCAGGGGTTACTTAGCACAGATACGCAGTATTTT. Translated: CASSQGLLSTDTQYF.

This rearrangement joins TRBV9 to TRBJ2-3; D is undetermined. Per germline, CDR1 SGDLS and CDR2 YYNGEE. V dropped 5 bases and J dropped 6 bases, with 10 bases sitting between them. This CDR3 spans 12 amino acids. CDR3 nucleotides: TGTGCCAGCAGTCGTAGTTTCGATACGCAGTATTTT. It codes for CASSRSFDTQYF.

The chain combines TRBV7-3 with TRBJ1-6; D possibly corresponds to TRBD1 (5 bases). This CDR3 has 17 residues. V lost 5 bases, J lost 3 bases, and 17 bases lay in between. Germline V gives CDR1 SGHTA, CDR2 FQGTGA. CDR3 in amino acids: CASSLTGPADYNSPLHF. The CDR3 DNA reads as TGTGCCAGCAGCCTCACAGGCCCCGCAGACTATAATTCACCCCTCCACTTT.

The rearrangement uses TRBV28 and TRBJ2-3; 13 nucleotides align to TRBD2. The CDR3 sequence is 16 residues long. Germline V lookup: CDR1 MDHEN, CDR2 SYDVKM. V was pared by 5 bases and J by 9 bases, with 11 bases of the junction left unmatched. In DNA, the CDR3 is TGTGCCAGCAGTCCGACTAGCGGGAGGTTGGACCCCACGCAGTATTTT. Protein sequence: CASSPTSGRLDPTQYF.

The CDR3, as DNA: TGTGCCAGCAGTTACCTTATAGGTATTTCCGACACTGAAGCTTTCTTT. Encoded protein: CASSYLIGISDTEAFF. The chain uses TRBV6-6 and TRBJ1-1; D is unresolved. The germline gives CDR1 MNHNY, CDR2 SVGAGI (reference sequence). V shed 2 bases and J shed 3 bases, with 16 bases lying between them. CDR3 length: 16 residues.

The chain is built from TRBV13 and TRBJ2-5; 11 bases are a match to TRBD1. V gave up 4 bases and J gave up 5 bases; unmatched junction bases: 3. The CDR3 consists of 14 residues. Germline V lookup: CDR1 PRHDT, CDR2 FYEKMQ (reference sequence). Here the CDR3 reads CASSSGTGGETQYF. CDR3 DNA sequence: TGTGCCAGCAGCTCCGGGACAGGGGGTGAGACCCAGTACTTC.

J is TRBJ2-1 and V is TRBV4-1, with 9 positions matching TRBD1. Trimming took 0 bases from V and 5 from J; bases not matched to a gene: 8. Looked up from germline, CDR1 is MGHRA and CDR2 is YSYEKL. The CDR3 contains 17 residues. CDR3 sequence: CASSQEPGQGLHNEQFF. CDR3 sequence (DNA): TGCGCCAGCAGCCAAGAACCGGGACAGGGCTTACACAATGAGCAGTTCTTC.

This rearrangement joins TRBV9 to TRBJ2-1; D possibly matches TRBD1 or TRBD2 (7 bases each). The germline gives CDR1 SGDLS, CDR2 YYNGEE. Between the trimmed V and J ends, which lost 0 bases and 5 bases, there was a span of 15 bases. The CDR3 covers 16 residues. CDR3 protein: CASSVEGEGTDNEQFF. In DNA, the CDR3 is TGTGCCAGCAGCGTAGAGGGGGAGGGGACAGACAATGAGCAGTTCTTC.